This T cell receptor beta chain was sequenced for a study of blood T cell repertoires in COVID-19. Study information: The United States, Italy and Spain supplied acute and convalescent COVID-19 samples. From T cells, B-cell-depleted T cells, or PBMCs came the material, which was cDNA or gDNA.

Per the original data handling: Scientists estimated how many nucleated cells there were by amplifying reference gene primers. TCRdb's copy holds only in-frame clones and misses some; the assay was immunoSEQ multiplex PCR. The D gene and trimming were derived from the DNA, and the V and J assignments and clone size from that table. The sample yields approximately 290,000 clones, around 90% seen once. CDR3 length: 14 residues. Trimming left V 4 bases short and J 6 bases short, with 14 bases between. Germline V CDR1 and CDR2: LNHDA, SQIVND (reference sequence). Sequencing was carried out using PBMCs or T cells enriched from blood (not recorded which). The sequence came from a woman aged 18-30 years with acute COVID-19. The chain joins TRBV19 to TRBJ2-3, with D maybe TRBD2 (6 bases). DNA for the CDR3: TGTGCCAGTAGTAGGCAAGTGGCGGGGGATACGCAGTATTTT. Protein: CASSRQVAGDTQYF.